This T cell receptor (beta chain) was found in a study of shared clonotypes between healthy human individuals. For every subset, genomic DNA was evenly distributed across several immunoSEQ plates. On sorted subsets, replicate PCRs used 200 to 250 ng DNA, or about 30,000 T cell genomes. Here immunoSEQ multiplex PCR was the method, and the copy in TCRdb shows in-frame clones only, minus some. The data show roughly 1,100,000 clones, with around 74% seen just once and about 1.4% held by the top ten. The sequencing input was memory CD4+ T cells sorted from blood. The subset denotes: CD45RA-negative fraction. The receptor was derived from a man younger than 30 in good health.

CDR3 protein: CASSHWTAPYEQYF. CDR3 bases: TGTGCCAGCAGCCACTGGACAGCCCCCTACGAGCAGTACTTC. The chain has TRBV7-6 and TRBJ2-7; TRBD1 might be the D (6 bases). Trimming removed 5 bases from V and 2 bases from J, with 13 bases in between. CDR1 SGHVS and CDR2 FNYEAQ come from the germline V gene. This CDR3 has 14 amino acids.